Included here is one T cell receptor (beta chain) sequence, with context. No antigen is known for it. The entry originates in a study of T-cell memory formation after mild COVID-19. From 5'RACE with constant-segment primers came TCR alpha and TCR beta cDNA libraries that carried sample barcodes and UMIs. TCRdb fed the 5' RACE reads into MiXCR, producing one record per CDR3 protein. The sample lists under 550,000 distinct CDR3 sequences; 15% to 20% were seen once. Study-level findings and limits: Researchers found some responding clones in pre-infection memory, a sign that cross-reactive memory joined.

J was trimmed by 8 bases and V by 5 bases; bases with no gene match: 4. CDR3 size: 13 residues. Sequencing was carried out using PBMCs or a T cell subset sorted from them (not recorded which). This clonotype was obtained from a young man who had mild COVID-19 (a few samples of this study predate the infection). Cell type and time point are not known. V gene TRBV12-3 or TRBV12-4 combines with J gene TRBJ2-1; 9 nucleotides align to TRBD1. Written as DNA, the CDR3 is TGTGCCAGCAGTACGACAGGGGGTTATGAGCAGTTCTTC. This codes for CASSTTGGYEQFF.